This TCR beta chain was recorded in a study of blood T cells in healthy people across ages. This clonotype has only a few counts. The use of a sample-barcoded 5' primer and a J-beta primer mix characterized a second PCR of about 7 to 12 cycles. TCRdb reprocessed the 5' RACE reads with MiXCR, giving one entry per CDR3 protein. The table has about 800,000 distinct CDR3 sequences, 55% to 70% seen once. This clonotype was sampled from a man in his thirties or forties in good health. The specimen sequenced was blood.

The CDR3 reads CASSRDRNNEQFF. The CDR3 DNA sequence: TGTGCCAGCAGTAGGGACAGGAACAATGAGCAGTTCTTC. The chain recombines TRBV2 with TRBJ2-1; 8 nucleotides align to TRBD1. This CDR3 region has 13 residues. CDR1 is SNHLY, CDR2 FYNNEI, per germline. With 5 bases clipped from V and 5 bases from J, the junction kept 2 bases outside the gene matches.